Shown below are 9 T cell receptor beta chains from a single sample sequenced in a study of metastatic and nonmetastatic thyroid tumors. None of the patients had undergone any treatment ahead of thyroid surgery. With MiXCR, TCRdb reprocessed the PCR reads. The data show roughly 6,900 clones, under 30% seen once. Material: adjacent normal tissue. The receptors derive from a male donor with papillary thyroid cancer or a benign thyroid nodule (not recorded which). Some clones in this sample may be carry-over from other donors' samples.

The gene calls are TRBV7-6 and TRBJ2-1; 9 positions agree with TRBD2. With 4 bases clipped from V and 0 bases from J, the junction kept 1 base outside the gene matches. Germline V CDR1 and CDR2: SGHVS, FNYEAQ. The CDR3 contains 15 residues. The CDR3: CASSSSGVSYNEQFF. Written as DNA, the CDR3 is TGTGCCAGCAGCTCTAGCGGGGTCTCCTACAATGAGCAGTTCTTC.

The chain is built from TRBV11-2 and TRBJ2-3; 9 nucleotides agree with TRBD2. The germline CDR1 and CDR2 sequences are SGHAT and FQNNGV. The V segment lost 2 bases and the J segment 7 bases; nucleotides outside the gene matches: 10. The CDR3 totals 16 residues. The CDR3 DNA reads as TGTGCCAGCAGCTTACTTCTGGCGGGAGGGCTCTATACGCAGTATTTT. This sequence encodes CASSLLLAGGLYTQYF.

DNA for the CDR3: TGTGCCAGCAGCTTATCCCCTAGCCGAGAGCAGTACTTC. It encodes CASSLSPSREQYF. J is TRBJ2-7 and V is TRBV7-2, with D tentatively TRBD2 (5 bases). CDR3 size: 13 residues. CDR1 and CDR2 from the germline V gene are SGHTA and FQGNSA. Trimming pared 2 bases from V and 7 bases from J, leaving 12 bases between.

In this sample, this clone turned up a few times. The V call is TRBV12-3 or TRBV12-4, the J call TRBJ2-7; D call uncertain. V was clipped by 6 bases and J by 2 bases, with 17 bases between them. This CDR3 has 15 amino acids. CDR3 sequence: CASSPDRPRAYEQYF. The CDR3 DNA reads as TGTGCCAGCAGCCCCGATCGGCCTAGGGCCTACGAGCAGTACTTC.

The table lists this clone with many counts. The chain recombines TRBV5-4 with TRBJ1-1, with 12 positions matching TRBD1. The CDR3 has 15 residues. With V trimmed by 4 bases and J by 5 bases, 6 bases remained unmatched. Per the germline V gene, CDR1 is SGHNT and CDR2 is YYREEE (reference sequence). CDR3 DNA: TGTGCCAGCAGCCGGGACAGGGGGCTTTGGACTGAAGCTTTCTTT. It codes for CASSRDRGLWTEAFF.

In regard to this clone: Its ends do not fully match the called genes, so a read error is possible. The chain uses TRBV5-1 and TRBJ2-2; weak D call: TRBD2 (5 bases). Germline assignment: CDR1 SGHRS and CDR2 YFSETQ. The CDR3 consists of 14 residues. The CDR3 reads CVSSRTGPTGELFF. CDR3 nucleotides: TGTGTCAGCAGCAGGACTGGCCCCACCGGGGAGCTGTTTTTT.

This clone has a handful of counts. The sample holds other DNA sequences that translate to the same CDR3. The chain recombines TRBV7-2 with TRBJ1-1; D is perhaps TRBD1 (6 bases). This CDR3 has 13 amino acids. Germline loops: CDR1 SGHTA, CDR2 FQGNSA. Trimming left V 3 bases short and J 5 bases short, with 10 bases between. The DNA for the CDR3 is TGTGCCAGCAGCTTGGGGGGGGCGACTGAAGCTTTCTTT. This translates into CASSLGGATEAFF.

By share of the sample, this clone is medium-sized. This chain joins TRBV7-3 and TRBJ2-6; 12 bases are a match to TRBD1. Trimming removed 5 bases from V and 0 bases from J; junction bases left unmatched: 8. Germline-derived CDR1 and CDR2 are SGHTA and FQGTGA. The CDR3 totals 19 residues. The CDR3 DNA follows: TGTGCCAGCAGCCGGCCCCGGGACAGGGGGCCCTCTGGGGCCAACGTCCTGACTTTC. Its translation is CASSRPRDRGPSGANVLTF.

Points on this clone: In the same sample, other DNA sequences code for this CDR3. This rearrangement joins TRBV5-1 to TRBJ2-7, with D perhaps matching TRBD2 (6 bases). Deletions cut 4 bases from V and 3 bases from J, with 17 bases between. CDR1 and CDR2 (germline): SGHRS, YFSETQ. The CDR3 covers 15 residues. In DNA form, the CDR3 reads TGCGCCAGCAGCGCAGCGGGTGGCCTCTTCTACGAGCAGTACTTC. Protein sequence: CASSAAGGLFYEQYF.